Presented here are 23 T cell receptor beta chains from one specimen sequenced in a study of naive and memory T cell subsets. Their antigens remain unidentified. The beta constant-region primer was an equimolar mix of two oligonucleotides covering TRBC1 and TRBC2. The ligated cDNA underwent four PCR rounds using SP2 and nested alpha and beta constant-region primers. TCRdb used MiXCR to reprocess the UMI-ligation and nested PCR reads, holding one entry per CDR3 protein. The sample contains 98,000 or so distinct CDR3 sequences, approximately 14% of which appear only once. Points from the study as a whole: Especially in CD8 cells, naive repertoires contained a few larger clonotypes, possibly CD45RA-re-expressing memory cells.

The sequencing input was naive CD8+ T cells from blood. The receptors come from a human donor in good health.

In this sample, this clonotype turned up many times. The chain joins TRBV5-6 to TRBJ2-1; the D is unclear. This CDR3 has 16 residues. Germline V gives CDR1 SGHDT, CDR2 YYEEEE. Trimming stripped 1 base from V and 7 bases from J, with 18 bases between. In DNA form, the CDR3 reads TGTGCCAGCAGCTTGCTGGCTGAGTGGGAATTGAATGAGCAGTTCTTC. Translating it yields CASSLLAEWELNEQFF.

This clonotype has more than one count but fewer than ten. The chain uses TRBV3-1 and TRBJ1-1; no clear D. CDR1 and CDR2 from the germline V gene are LGHDT and YNNKEL (reference sequence). Deletions cut 1 base from V and 0 bases from J, with 9 bases between. CDR3 size: 15 residues. CDR3 sequence reads: CASSQVSDMNTEAFF. The CDR3 DNA follows: TGTGCCAGCAGCCAAGTTTCAGATATGAACACTGAAGCTTTCTTT.

This chain links TRBV20-1 with TRBJ2-7, with D possibly being TRBD1 (6 bases). The CDR3 is 13 residues long. V was clipped by 5 bases and J by 0 bases, with 11 bases between them. In germline, CDR1 is DFQATT, CDR2 SNEGSKA (reference sequence). The CDR3 nucleotides read TGCAGTGCTGCCGGGACAATCTCCTACGAGCAGTACTTC. This translates into CSAAGTISYEQYF.

The chain couples TRBV12-3 or TRBV12-4 to TRBJ2-7; D uncertain. This CDR3 contains 14 residues. Deletions cut 1 base from V and 3 bases from J, with 10 bases between. The CDR3: CASSLVLPIYEQYF. In DNA form, the CDR3 reads TGTGCCAGCAGTTTAGTCCTCCCCATCTACGAGCAGTACTTC.

This chain links TRBV9 with TRBJ1-2; D remains unclear. V was trimmed by 3 bases and J by 4 bases, leaving 7 bases between them. The CDR3 runs 12 residues. Per the germline V gene, CDR1 is SGDLS and CDR2 is YYNGEE. The CDR3 bases are TGTGCCAGCAGCGCGAATTTCTATGGCTACACCTTC. This sequence encodes CASSANFYGYTF.

This clonotype was picked up a small number of times. The chain carries TRBV12-3 or TRBV12-4 and TRBJ2-5; 7 nucleotides line up with TRBD2. J gave up 2 bases and V 7 bases, and 7 bases lay outside the gene matches. This CDR3 is built from 14 residues. This CDR3 reads CASTIGGLQETQYF. CDR3 nucleotides: TGTGCCAGCACCATCGGGGGACTACAAGAGACCCAGTACTTC.

This clonotype was seen ten or more times. The CDR3 loop is CASSFGAGANVLTF. In DNA, the CDR3 is TGTGCCAGCAGTTTCGGAGCTGGGGCCAACGTCCTGACTTTC. J is TRBJ2-6 and V is TRBV28, with no clear D. Trimming shortened V by 3 bases and J by 2 bases, and 5 bases separated the two germline ends. There are 14 residues in the CDR3. Per germline, CDR1 MDHEN and CDR2 SYDVKM.

The chain couples TRBV4-3 to TRBJ2-1; no definite D call. Trimming took 0 bases from V and 4 from J, leaving 10 bases between them. The CDR3 length is 15 residues. Germline loops: CDR1 LGHNA, CDR2 YSLEER. The CDR3 loop reads CASSQDWAGYNEQFF. The CDR3 nucleotides read TGCGCCAGCAGCCAAGACTGGGCCGGATACAATGAGCAGTTCTTC.

This clonotype was detected only a few times. The rearrangement uses TRBV7-9 and TRBJ2-5; 9 bases match TRBD1. The V segment lost 4 bases and the J segment 4 bases; nucleotides outside the gene matches: 10. The CDR3 loop spans 16 amino acids. The germline gives CDR1 SEHNR, CDR2 FQNEAQ (reference sequence). The CDR3 bases are TGTGCCAGCAGCTCAAGACCGGGACAGGGTCGAGAGACCCAGTACTTC. Translated, it gives CASSSRPGQGRETQYF.

The rearrangement uses TRBV4-1 and TRBJ2-1; 10 nucleotides agree with TRBD1. In germline, CDR1 is MGHRA, CDR2 YSYEKL. This CDR3 is built from 14 residues. Unmatched junction bases numbered 5, after V lost 4 bases and J lost 8 bases. CDR3 DNA: TGCGCCAGCAGCCCACAGGACAGGGGGTATGAGCAGTTCTTC. Translation gives CASSPQDRGYEQFF.

This clonotype was seen only a few times. The rearrangement joins TRBV3-1 to TRBJ2-7; possibly TRBD2 for D (5 bases). V gave up 1 base and J gave up 6 bases, with 13 bases separating them. The germline V gene encodes CDR1 LGHDT and CDR2 YNNKEL (reference sequence). CDR3 length: 14 amino acids. CDR3 nucleotide sequence: TGTGCCAGCAGCCAAGGCGGTCCGGGGAGCGAGCAGTACTTC. This sequence encodes CASSQGGPGSEQYF.

This clonotype has ten or more counts. V and J are TRBV4-3 and TRBJ2-7; D is ambiguous. The CDR3 spans 13 residues. V was pared by 0 bases and J by 4 bases, with 7 bases between. From germline, CDR1 is LGHNA and CDR2 YSLEER. The CDR3 sequence: CASSQDRGYEQYF. CDR3 sequence (DNA): TGCGCCAGCAGCCAAGACCGAGGATACGAGCAGTACTTC.

In its sample, this clonotype was seen many times. The CDR3 is CASSQGTENTDTQYF. CDR3 nucleotides: TGTGCCAGCAGCCAAGGTACTGAAAACACAGATACGCAGTATTTT. The chain uses TRBV3-1 and TRBJ2-3, with D unresolved. Germline CDR1 reads LGHDT; CDR2 reads YNNKEL (reference sequence). Trimming removed 1 base from V and 2 bases from J, with 10 bases in between. The CDR3 runs to 15 residues.

This clonotype was seen ten or more times. The gene calls are TRBV3-1 and TRBJ2-7; 10 nucleotides match TRBD2. The CDR3 runs to 15 residues. With V trimmed by 5 bases and J by 3 bases, 7 bases remained unmatched. Germline V lookup: CDR1 LGHDT, CDR2 YNNKEL (reference sequence). The CDR3 reads CASSSLAGGYYEQYF. In nucleotides, the CDR3 is TGTGCCAGCAGCTCGTTAGCGGGAGGCTACTACGAGCAGTACTTC.

At least ten counts were recorded for this clonotype. The chain employs TRBV9 and TRBJ1-4; D is possibly TRBD1 (5 bases). V was pared by 2 bases and J by 1 base, with 9 bases between. The CDR3 totals 15 residues. Germline assignment: CDR1 SGDLS and CDR2 YYNGEE. In DNA, the CDR3 is TGTGCCAGCAGCGTCGGCGGGGGAACTAATGAAAAACTGTTTTTT. Encoded protein: CASSVGGGTNEKLFF. The complete variable domain, with remaining parts taken from reference TRBV9 and TRBJ1-4, reads DSGVTQTPKHLITATGQRVTLRCSPRSGDLSVYWYQQSLDQGLQFLIQYYNGEERAKGNILERFSAQQFPDLHSELNLSSLELGDSALYFCASSVGGGTNEKLFFGSGTQLSVL.

About this clonotype: The conserved final phenylalanine or tryptophan is absent from the CDR3, which likely points to a read error. The chain links TRBV7-8 to TRBJ2-2; D is unclear. This CDR3 is 13 amino acids long. V shed 2 bases and J shed 4 bases, with 5 bases lying between them. The germline CDR1 and CDR2 sequences are SGHVS and FQNEAQ. The CDR3 DNA follows: TGTGCCAGCAGCTTACGTGGCACCGGGGAGCTGTTTTCT. Amino acid sequence: CASSLRGTGELFS.

The chain links TRBV27 to TRBJ2-1; 15 positions agree with TRBD2. The trim removed 7 bases at V and 7 bases at J, leaving 8 bases unmatched. The germline CDR1 and CDR2 sequences are MNHEY and SMNVEV (reference sequence). The length of the CDR3 is 16 residues. Written as DNA, the CDR3 is TGTGCCAGCACCGGACTAGCGGGAGGGGGTATAAATGAGCAGTTCTTC. Translated: CASTGLAGGGINEQFF.

The chain employs TRBV29-1 and TRBJ2-7; 8 bases map to TRBD2. Germline CDR1 and CDR2: SQVTM and ANQGSEA. This CDR3 has 12 amino acids. The CDR3 bases are TGCGCGGGAGGACTTACTACCTACGAGCAGTACTTC. Its protein is CAGGLTTYEQYF.

The rearrangement uses TRBV12-3 or TRBV12-4 and TRBJ2-6; a weak D match, TRBD1 (5 bases). V was cut by 2 bases and J by 2 bases, with 19 bases left in between. The CDR3 loop spans 19 amino acids. The CDR3 sequence: CASSLSSTGSGPGANVLTF. Written as DNA, the CDR3 is TGTGCCAGCAGTTTAAGTTCTACCGGGTCAGGGCCTGGGGCCAACGTCCTGACTTTC.

As to this clonotype: Just one base apart from a much larger clone, this may be a read error. In nucleotides, the CDR3 is TGTGCCTGGAGGGCGGTGAACACTAAAGCTTTCTTT. Translation gives CAWRAVNTKAFF. The chain combines TRBV30 with TRBJ1-1; the D is unclear. In germline, CDR1 is GTSNPN, CDR2 SVGIG (reference sequence). The length of the CDR3 is 12 residues.

The chain couples TRBV12-3 or TRBV12-4 to TRBJ1-1, with TRBD1 matching 11 bases. V was pared by 8 bases and J by 0 bases, with 11 bases of the junction left unmatched. The CDR3 runs 17 residues. In nucleotides, the CDR3 is TGTGCCAGCTCGGGAGGGGACAGGGGGGGGATGAACACTGAAGCTTTCTTT. It yields the protein CASSGGDRGGMNTEAFF.

The genes are TRBV29-1 and TRBJ1-4, with no clear D. The V gene lost 4 bases and the J gene lost 0 bases, with 12 bases spanning the gap. Per germline, CDR1 SQVTM and CDR2 ANQGSEA. The CDR3 sequence is 15 residues long. The CDR3 here is CSVVQRTTTNEKLFF. CDR3 in DNA: TGCAGCGTTGTCCAGAGGACGACAACTAATGAAAAACTGTTTTTT.

This chain joins TRBV7-9 and TRBJ1-4, with D possibly matching TRBD1 (5 bases). CDR1 SEHNR and CDR2 FQNEAQ come from the germline V gene (reference sequence). Deletions cut 2 bases from V and 4 bases from J, with 8 bases between. CDR3 length equals 14 residues. CDR3 protein: CASSLTGLNEKLFF. CDR3 in DNA: TGTGCCAGCAGCTTAACAGGTCTTAATGAAAAACTGTTTTTT.